This T cell receptor (beta chain) is drawn from a study of blood T cell repertoires in COVID-19. Study background: Samples came from the United States, Italy and Spain, spanning acute and convalescent COVID-19. From T cells, B-cell-depleted T cells, or PBMCs came the material, which was cDNA or gDNA.

Per the original data handling: Amplified reference gene primers provided the basis for estimating nucleated cell counts. Clones were read by immunoSEQ multiplex PCR, and TCRdb kept only the in-frame ones, dropping some. The D gene and trimming were derived from the DNA, and the V and J assignments and clone size from that table. The sample carries 210,000 or so clones, 89% recorded once. CDR3 size: 14 residues. Trimming removed 4 bases from V and 5 bases from J, with 14 bases in between. Germline V lookup: CDR1 SGHRS, CDR2 YFSETQ. The sequenced material came from peripheral blood. The sequence was collected from a man aged 40-49 years with acute or convalescent COVID-19. The chain has TRBV5-1 and TRBJ2-3; tentative D call: TRBD2 (6 bases). CDR3 in DNA: TGCGCCAGCAGCCCCGGGAGAGAGGGAGATACGCAGTATTTT. Translated: CASSPGREGDTQYF.